Listed below are T cell receptor beta chains from one sample, sequenced in a study of blood T cell repertoires in COVID-19. Generated by immunoSEQ multiplex PCR, the TCRdb table keeps only in-frame clones and is missing some. The profile shows 250,000 to 350,000 clones, about nine tenths of them singletons. Sequencing input: peripheral blood. These receptors were taken from a woman in her thirties who had recovered from COVID-19. Each CDR3 is given with its conserved first and last residue. The D gene is left open where the match is weak. Clone size is shown for a subset of rows, as once, few, many or a class of expanded clone.

clone_size	d_call	v_call	j_call	cdr3_aa	cdr3_nt
NA	NA	TRBV14	TRBJ2-5	CASSPMKATGLSETQYF	TGTGCCAGCAGCCCGATGAAAGCGACGGGGTTATCAGAGACCCAGTACTTC
NA	TRBD1	TRBV28	TRBJ1-3	CASSADRGLGNTIYF	TGTGCCAGCAGCGCCGACAGGGGGCTAGGGAACACCATATATTTT
NA	NA	TRBV2	TRBJ1-1	CASREDRVIEAFF	TGTGCCAGCAGGGAAGACAGAGTGATCGAAGCTTTCTTT
once	NA	TRBV24-1	TRBJ1-2	CATSWGVNYGYTF	TGTGCCACCAGTTGGGGGGTTAACTATGGCTACACCTTC
NA	TRBD1	TRBV19	TRBJ1-2	CASSIGGQGANYGYTF	TGTGCCAGTAGTATCGGAGGACAGGGGGCTAACTATGGCTACACCTTC
NA	TRBD2	TRBV6-2/TRBV6-3	TRBJ2-1	CASSYSGGTYNEQFF	TGTGCCAGCAGTTATTCCGGGGGGACCTACAATGAGCAGTTCTTC
NA	NA	TRBV7-9	TRBJ2-7	CASSPRGGTYEQYF	TGTGCCAGCAGCCCCAGGGGCGGCACCTACGAGCAGTACTTC
NA	NA	TRBV24-1	TRBJ2-1	CATSARAGNEQFF	TGTGCCACCAGTGCCCGCGCAGGAAATGAGCAGTTCTTC
NA	NA	TRBV3-1/TRBV3-2	TRBJ1-3	CASSQGRAGGRNTIYF	TGTGCCAGCAGCCAAGGGCGGGCAGGCGGCCGAAACACCATATATTTT
NA	TRBD2	TRBV3-1/TRBV3-2	TRBJ2-5	CASSQDNRAGGNTQYF	TGTGCCAGCAGCCAAGATAATAGGGCGGGGGGCAATACCCAGTACTTC
NA	TRBD1	TRBV5-8	TRBJ2-7	CASSSDRGRYEQYF	TGTGCCAGCAGCTCGGACAGGGGGCGCTACGAGCAGTACTTC
few	NA	TRBV28	TRBJ2-3	CASSLPADTQYF	TGTGCCAGCAGTTTACCGGCAGATACGCAGTATTTT
NA	NA	TRBV6-2/TRBV6-3	TRBJ2-7	CASSYSMTALVGGEQYF	TGTGCCAGCAGTTACTCGATGACGGCGCTTGTGGGGGGCGAGCAGTACTTC
NA	NA	TRBV9	TRBJ2-1	CASSVVEGTMGEQFF	TGTGCCAGCAGCGTAGTGGAGGGGACGATGGGTGAGCAGTTCTTC
NA	TRBD2	TRBV5-4	TRBJ2-3	CASGTSGGTDTQYF	TGTGCCAGCGGCACTAGCGGGGGCACAGATACGCAGTATTTT
NA	TRBD1	TRBV5-8	TRBJ1-5	CASSLWTGGNQPQHF	TGTGCCAGCAGCTTGTGGACAGGGGGCAATCAGCCCCAGCATTTT
NA	TRBD1	TRBV2	TRBJ1-5	CASSEGTGGGQPQHF	TGTGCCAGCAGTGAAGGGACAGGGGGCGGTCAGCCCCAGCATTTT
few	NA	TRBV6-4	TRBJ1-2	CASSDGGLGYTF	TGTGCCAGCAGTGACGGGGGACTCGGCTACACCTTC
NA	NA	TRBV4-3	TRBJ2-7	CASSQDWGASPYEQYF	TGCGCCAGCAGCCAAGATTGGGGCGCGTCTCCCTACGAGCAGTACTTC
NA	NA	TRBV7-2	TRBJ2-5	CASSLVDYKETQYF	TGTGCCAGCAGCTTAGTGGACTACAAAGAGACCCAGTACTTC
NA	TRBD2	TRBV11-2	TRBJ2-2	CASSSGLAGGPTGELFF	TGTGCCAGCAGCTCCGGACTAGCGGGGGGGCCTACCGGGGAGCTGTTTTTT
NA	NA	TRBV18	TRBJ2-3	CASSPSPDTQYF	TGTGCCAGCTCACCGAGCCCAGATACGCAGTATTTT
NA	NA	TRBV28	TRBJ1-2	CASSLAVLYGYTF	TGTGCCAGCAGTTTGGCGGTCCTTTATGGCTACACCTTC
NA	TRBD1	TRBV6-1	TRBJ2-3	CASSEGRQGADTQYF	TGTGCCAGCAGTGAAGGTCGACAGGGCGCAGATACGCAGTATTTT
few	NA	TRBV2	TRBJ1-4	CASSGQKTTNEKLFF	TGTGCCAGCAGCGGACAGAAAACAACTAATGAAAAACTGTTTTTT
NA	TRBD1	TRBV4-3	TRBJ2-1	CASSPLPTGANYNEQFF	TGCGCCAGCAGCCCGCTACCGACAGGGGCAAACTACAATGAGCAGTTCTTC
NA	NA	TRBV10-3	TRBJ1-4	CAISESGGPMGEKLFF	TGTGCCATCAGTGAGTCGGGCGGGCCCATGGGAGAAAAACTGTTTTTT
NA	TRBD2	TRBV7-2	TRBJ2-3	CASSFAGGGTDTQYF	TGTGCCAGCAGCTTCGCGGGGGGGGGCACAGATACGCAGTATTTT
NA	TRBD1	TRBV27	TRBJ1-2	CASSSWTGGNYGYTF	TGTGCCAGCAGTTCCTGGACAGGGGGGAACTATGGCTACACCTTC
NA	NA	TRBV20-1	TRBJ1-1	CSASQAAAVAFF	TGCAGTGCTAGTCAGGCTGCTGCTGTAGCTTTCTTT
NA	NA	TRBV9	TRBJ2-5	CASSPRQGSGETQYF	TGTGCCAGCAGCCCCCGTCAGGGGTCCGGGGAGACCCAGTACTTC
few	TRBD1	TRBV7-3	TRBJ1-6	CASSLTNQGVSPLHF	TGTGCCAGCAGCTTAACGAACCAGGGGGTGTCACCCCTCCACTTT
once	NA	TRBV2	TRBJ2-2	CASSAFQTGELFF	TGTGCCAGCAGTGCTTTCCAGACCGGGGAGCTGTTTTTT
NA	NA	TRBV28	TRBJ1-1	CASSFCGEGRCTEAFF	TGTGCCAGCAGTTTCTGTGGTGAAGGGAGGTGCACTGAAGCTTTCTTT
once	TRBD1	TRBV7-9	TRBJ1-1	CASSLEGAGTEAFF	TGTGCCAGCAGCTTAGAGGGGGCAGGTACTGAAGCTTTCTTT
NA	TRBD1	TRBV6-5	TRBJ1-4	CASRTGTVSNEKLFF	TGTGCCAGCAGAACCGGGACAGTATCTAATGAAAAACTGTTTTTT
NA	TRBD1	TRBV14	TRBJ1-6	CASSGQGGSPLHF	TGTGCCAGCTCGGGACAGGGTGGTTCACCCCTCCACTTT
NA	NA	TRBV28	TRBJ1-5	CASSLPGTLSNQPQHF	TGTGCCAGCAGTTTACCCGGGACACTCAGCAATCAGCCCCAGCATTTT
NA	NA	TRBV12-2	TRBJ1-6	CASQTDRVGSPLHF	TGTGCATCCCAAACGGACAGGGTCGGATCACCCCTCCACTTT
NA	TRBD1	TRBV4-1	TRBJ2-1	CASSQDWTGEDEQFF	TGCGCCAGCAGCCAAGATTGGACAGGGGAGGATGAGCAGTTCTTC
NA	TRBD1	TRBV6-2/TRBV6-3	TRBJ2-7	CASSYAGQGSYEQYF	TGTGCCAGCAGTTACGCGGGACAGGGAAGCTACGAGCAGTACTTC
NA	NA	TRBV19	TRBJ1-5	CASSIVAGSNQPQHF	TGTGCCAGTAGTATAGTTGCAGGGAGCAATCAGCCCCAGCATTTT
NA	TRBD1	TRBV19	TRBJ1-5	CASSTRTGSNQPQHF	TGTGCCAGTAGTACCCGGACAGGGAGCAATCAGCCCCAGCATTTT
NA	NA	TRBV5-1	TRBJ2-5	CASSLGRVQETQYF	TGCGCCAGCAGCCTGGGCAGGGTCCAAGAGACCCAGTACTTC
NA	NA	TRBV28	TRBJ1-6	CASSSRTGVDNSPLHF	TGTGCCAGCAGCTCCAGGACGGGGGTGGATAATTCACCCCTCCACTTT
NA	NA	TRBV5-1	TRBJ2-1	CASSLRVSNEQFF	TGCGCCAGCAGCCTCAGGGTATCGAATGAGCAGTTCTTC
NA	TRBD1	TRBV3-1/TRBV3-2	TRBJ2-3	CASSHRTGGRDTQYF	TGTGCCAGCAGCCACCGGACAGGGGGTAGAGATACGCAGTATTTT
NA	NA	TRBV7-9	TRBJ2-1	CASSLAWGDEQFF	TGTGCCAGCAGCTTAGCGTGGGGGGATGAGCAGTTCTTC
once	NA	TRBV3-1/TRBV3-2	TRBJ1-2	CASSQPGQGYGYTF	TGTGCCAGCAGCCAACCGGGGCAGGGGTATGGCTACACCTTC
NA	NA	TRBV19	TRBJ1-2	CASSIGAGRSGYTF	TGTGCCAGTAGTATCGGGGCAGGGAGGAGTGGCTACACCTTC
NA	NA	TRBV5-1	TRBJ1-2	CASSLYSGGVGGYTF	TGCGCCAGCAGCTTGTACTCGGGAGGGGTTGGTGGCTACACCTTC
NA	NA	TRBV5-1	TRBJ2-7	CASSLVGQGYEQYF	TGCGCCAGCAGCTTGGTCGGGCAGGGCTACGAGCAGTACTTC
NA	TRBD2	TRBV2	TRBJ2-1	CASSSTSGGGNEQFF	TGTGCCAGCAGTTCCACTAGCGGGGGGGGCAATGAGCAGTTCTTC
NA	TRBD1	TRBV18	TRBJ2-2	CASSLTAGGSGELFF	TGTGCCAGCTCATTGACGGCAGGGGGCTCCGGGGAGCTGTTTTTT
NA	NA	TRBV28	TRBJ1-1	CASSDPQTEAFF	TGTGCCAGCAGTGATCCCCAGACTGAAGCTTTCTTT
NA	TRBD2	TRBV2	TRBJ2-2	CASKSMGGSTGELFF	TGTGCCAGCAAAAGCATGGGGGGGAGCACCGGGGAGCTGTTTTTT
NA	NA	TRBV14	TRBJ1-2	CASSQSYRGRGYGYTF	TGTGCCAGCAGCCAATCCTACAGAGGAAGGGGATATGGCTACACCTTC
NA	NA	TRBV10-3	TRBJ1-2	CAIRGQGHNYGYTF	TGTGCCATCAGAGGGCAGGGACATAACTATGGCTACACCTTC
NA	TRBD1	TRBV5-5	TRBJ2-7	CASRRLLTGDEQYF	TGTGCCAGCAGGCGACTTCTTACAGGGGACGAGCAGTACTTC
once	TRBD1	TRBV28	TRBJ1-2	CASSLWKGMYRGPHYGYTF	TGTGCCAGCAGTTTATGGAAGGGGATGTACAGGGGACCCCACTATGGCTACACCTTC